These T cell receptor beta chains were read from a single sample in a study of T-cell memory formation after mild COVID-19. A single record per CDR3 protein comes from TCRdb applying MiXCR to the 5' RACE reads. Among about 190,000 distinct CDR3 sequences listed, more than 9% were seen once. The sample comprised PBMCs or a T cell subset sorted from them (not recorded which). The receptors were gathered from a man between 18 and 35 years old who had mild COVID-19 (a few samples of this study predate the infection). Cell type and time point are not known. Both conserved end residues are part of each CDR3. D genes are given only for firm matches. Rows may omit the clone size; those that give it use once, few, many or a size class.

CDR3aa,CDR3nt,v_gene,j_gene,abundance,d_gene
CASSLFTGEKLFF,TGTGCCAGCAGCTTATTCACTGGGGAAAAACTGTTTTTT,TRBV7-6,TRBJ1-4,NA,NA
CASSLDSNPLETQYF,TGTGCCAGCAGCTTAGATTCTAATCCCCTGGAGACCCAGTACTTC,TRBV7-2,TRBJ2-5,many,NA
CSASWGGSETQYF,TGCAGTGCTAGTTGGGGGGGTTCGGAGACCCAGTACTTC,TRBV20-1,TRBJ2-5,few,TRBD2
CATRPLTGLSSGANVLTF,TGTGCCACGAGACCCTTGACAGGGTTGAGCTCTGGGGCCAACGTCCTGACTTTC,TRBV10-3,TRBJ2-6,NA,TRBD1
CASSTAFGGYTF,TGTGCCAGCAGTACAGCGTTCGGAGGCTACACCTTC,TRBV6-2/TRBV6-3,TRBJ1-2,few,NA
CASSQNPGTSEAFF,TGTGCCAGCAGCCAAAACCCCGGGACCAGTGAAGCTTTCTTT,TRBV3-1,TRBJ1-1,few,NA
CASSLQSYNEQFF,TGCGCCAGCAGCTTGCAGTCCTACAATGAGCAGTTCTTC,TRBV5-1,TRBJ2-1,many,NA
CASSPGTEINEKLFF,TGCGCCAGCAGCCCCGGGACCGAGATTAATGAAAAACTGTTTTTT,TRBV5-1,TRBJ1-4,NA,NA
CDSSTQGDTEAFF,TGTGACAGCAGCACTCAGGGGGACACTGAAGCTTTCTTT,TRBV7-6,TRBJ1-1,NA,TRBD1
CSALRDRGTDTQYF,TGCAGTGCCCTCCGGGACAGGGGAACAGATACGCAGTATTTT,TRBV20-1,TRBJ2-3,few,TRBD1
CASSFRDKGGEQYF,TGCGCCAGCAGCTTCCGGGACAAAGGTGGCGAGCAGTACTTC,TRBV5-1,TRBJ2-7,many,NA
CASRTPGLLREQFF,TGTGCCAGCAGGACCCCGGGACTGCTGCGAGAGCAGTTCTTC,TRBV28,TRBJ2-1,few,NA
CASSQGQGLNTGELFF,TGCGCCAGCAGCCAAGGGCAGGGCCTGAACACCGGGGAGCTGTTTTTT,TRBV4-3,TRBJ2-2,many,NA
CASSYIQGVGTEAFF,TGTGCCAGCAGTTACATACAGGGGGTCGGCACTGAAGCTTTCTTT,TRBV6-2/TRBV6-3,TRBJ1-1,few,TRBD1
CASSQVPYEKLFF,TGTGCCAGCAGCCAGGTACCTTATGAAAAACTGTTTTTT,TRBV3-1,TRBJ1-4,NA,NA
CASSQEGRGTLTYEQYF,TGCGCCAGCAGCCAAGAAGGCCGGGGGACTCTAACCTACGAGCAGTACTTC,TRBV4-1,TRBJ2-7,few,NA
CASSSGASYEQYF,TGTGCCAGCAGTAGCGGGGCCTCCTACGAGCAGTACTTC,TRBV7-7,TRBJ2-7,few,TRBD2
CASSPKPRLAATQYF,TGTGCCAGCTCACCCAAGCCTAGACTAGCCGCTACGCAGTATTTT,TRBV18,TRBJ2-3,NA,TRBD2
CAVGTGLDEQYF,TGTGCCGTCGGGACAGGGTTGGACGAGCAGTACTTC,TRBV6-5,TRBJ2-7,NA,TRBD1
CASSLRTGIPPLHF,TGCGCCAGCAGCTTGAGGACAGGGATCCCACCCCTCCACTTT,TRBV5-1,TRBJ1-6,few,TRBD1
CASSPRTEEKLFF,TGTGCCAGCAGCCCCCGGACTGAGGAAAAACTGTTTTTT,TRBV7-6,TRBJ1-4,NA,NA
CASSPNGGRAFF,TGTGCCAGCAGCCCTAATGGGGGGAGGGCTTTCTTT,TRBV7-2,TRBJ1-1,few,NA
CASSQDRASAGYTF,TGTGCCAGCAGCCAAGACAGGGCCTCCGCCGGCTACACCTTC,TRBV3-1,TRBJ1-2,few,NA
CSVGENYGYTF,TGCAGCGTTGGAGAAAACTACGGCTACACCTTC,TRBV29-1,TRBJ1-2,few,NA
CASSSDIIYEQYF,TGTGCCAGCAGTTCGGACATTATATACGAGCAGTACTTC,TRBV12-3/TRBV12-4,TRBJ2-7,NA,NA
CASSLMGQGGDTQYF,TGTGCCAGCAGCCTGATGGGACAGGGAGGAGATACGCAGTATTTT,TRBV7-2,TRBJ2-3,few,TRBD1
CASSIARGGRTDTQYF,TGTGCCAGTAGTATAGCCCGAGGGGGGCGGACAGATACGCAGTATTTT,TRBV19,TRBJ2-3,NA,NA
CASSGQRQRNQPQHF,TGTGCCAGCAGCGGGCAGCGACAGCGCAATCAGCCCCAGCATTTT,TRBV7-8,TRBJ1-5,few,NA